This TCR beta chain originates from a study of control samples from healthy donors and cancer patients. Data came from immunoSEQ multiplex PCR; TCRdb stores just in-frame clones and leaves some out. There are fewer than 65,000 clones in the sample; 80% occur only once, and about 9.5% lies in the top ten. Germline lookup yields CDR1 MNHEY and CDR2 SVGEGT. V lost 5 bases to trimming and J lost 3 bases, with 16 bases between them. The CDR3 is made up of 16 amino acids. This chain joins TRBV6-2 or TRBV6-3 and TRBJ2-2, with D perhaps TRBD1 or TRBD2 (5 bases each). The receptor was isolated from a man between 65 and 85 years old in good health. The sequenced material came from blood. The CDR3 here is CASSHGAGQYTGELFF. CDR3 bases: TGTGCCAGCAGTCACGGGGCAGGGCAGTACACCGGGGAGCTGTTTTTT.